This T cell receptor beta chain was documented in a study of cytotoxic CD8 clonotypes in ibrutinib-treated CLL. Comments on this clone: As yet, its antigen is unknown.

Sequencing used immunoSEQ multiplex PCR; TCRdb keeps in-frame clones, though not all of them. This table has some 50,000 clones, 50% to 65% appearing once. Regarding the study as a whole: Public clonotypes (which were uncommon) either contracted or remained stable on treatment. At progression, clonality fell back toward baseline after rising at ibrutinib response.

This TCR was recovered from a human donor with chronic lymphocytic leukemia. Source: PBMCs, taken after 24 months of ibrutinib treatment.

The CDR3 sequence is CASSLSSYEQYF. Here the CDR3 DNA reads TGCGCCAGCAGCTTGTCCAGCTACGAGCAGTACTTC. The chain combines TRBV5-1 with TRBJ2-7; D gene unclear. Between the trimmed V and J ends, which lost 1 base and 3 bases, there was a span of 5 bases. This CDR3 has 12 amino acids. The germline V gene encodes CDR1 SGHRS and CDR2 YFSETQ.